Presented here are 11 T cell receptor beta chains from one specimen sequenced in a study of human T cells and chemical hapten exposure. MiXCR, run by TCRdb on the RACE reads, gives a single entry per CDR3 protein. This table holds a few hundred thousand distinct CDR3 sequences, over 7.5% found once. Described time point: pre-sensitization, week 0. Treatment denoted: therapeutic diphenylcyclopropenone sensitization with weekly scalp DPC. Sequenced here: whole blood, sampled in connection with sensitization to the hapten diphenylcyclopropenone (DPC). The origin of the receptors is a man between 18 and 29 years old with alopecia areata. Some clones in this sample may be carry-over from other donors' samples.

The chain is built from TRBV20-1 and TRBJ1-4, with D possibly matching TRBD1 (5 bases). The V gene's germline CDR1 is DFQATT and CDR2 SNEGSKA (reference sequence). This CDR3 has 14 residues. V was trimmed by 0 bases and J by 15 bases, leaving 20 bases between them. CDR3 in amino acids: CSARDGGDLKKMFF. DNA for the CDR3: TGCAGTGCTAGAGATGGGGGGGATCTAAAGAAAATGTTTTTT.

The sample holds a few counts of this clonotype. The chain recombines TRBV7-3 with TRBJ2-2; D not certain. The CDR3 contains 13 residues. Trimming removed 3 bases from V and 7 bases from J, with 9 bases in between. Germline CDR1 is SGHTA and CDR2 is FQGTGA. The chain's CDR3 is CASSFSSNGELFF. DNA of the CDR3: TGTGCCAGCAGCTTTTCCAGTAACGGGGAGCTGTTTTTT. The variable domain in full, completed from reference TRBV7-3 and TRBJ2-2, reads GAGVSQTPSNKVTEKGKYVELRCDPISGHTALYWYRQSLGQGPEFLIYFQGTGAADDSGLPNDRFFAVRPEGSVSTLKIQRTERGDSAVYLCASSFSSNGELFFGEGSRLTVL.

This clonotype showed up just a few times. V and J are TRBV10-3 and TRBJ1-1, with 9 bases identical to TRBD1. The V gene's germline CDR1 is ENHRY and CDR2 SYGVKD. The CDR3 extends over 13 amino acids. The junction had 1 base not matched to a gene; V was cut back by 3 bases and J by 5 bases. The CDR3 DNA reads as TGTGCCATCAGTGAAGGACAGGGGACTGAAGCTTTCTTT. It yields the protein CAISEGQGTEAFF.

The table lists this clonotype with many counts. The chain recombines TRBV28 with TRBJ2-1; no definite D call. Germline CDR1 MDHEN, CDR2 SYDVKM. Trimming removed 2 bases from V and 10 bases from J, with 9 bases in between. The CDR3 consists of 12 residues. DNA of the CDR3: TGTGCCAGCAGTTTAGTAGTGTTCGAGCAGTTCTTC. Protein: CASSLVVFEQFF. Full variable domain (remainder filled in from reference TRBV28 and TRBJ2-1): DVKVTQSSRYLVKRTGEKVFLECVQDMDHENMFWYRQDPGLGLRLIYFSYDVKMKEKGDIPEGYSVSREKKERFSLILESASTNQTSMYLCASSLVVFEQFFGPGTRLTVL.

This clonotype was seen only a few times. This chain links TRBV4-3 with TRBJ2-3; D remains unclear. V shed 1 base and J shed 1 base, with 9 bases lying between them. The CDR3 spans 15 residues. The germline V gene encodes CDR1 LGHNA and CDR2 YSLEER. The CDR3, as DNA: TGCGCCAGCAGCCAAGGCAGGCAGGGCACAGATACGCAGTATTTT. Translation: CASSQGRQGTDTQYF.

The chain joins TRBV12-3 or TRBV12-4 to TRBJ2-4, with 7 bases identical to TRBD1. The V gene end was trimmed by 6 bases and the J gene end by 2 bases; junction bases not matched to a gene: 7. The CDR3 has 15 amino acids. CDR3 region: CASRLSTGSKNIQYF. DNA of the CDR3: TGTGCCAGCAGGTTATCGACAGGGTCCAAAAACATTCAGTACTTC.

The chain carries TRBV6-2 or TRBV6-3 and TRBJ2-7; TRBD1 matches at 9 bases. Germline V gene lookup returns CDR1 MNHEY and CDR2 SVGEGT. CDR3 size: 14 residues. The junction had 6 bases not matched to a gene; V was cut back by 6 bases and J by 3 bases. CDR3 bases: TGTGCCAGCAGCCGGACAGGGGTAATCTACGAGCAGTACGTC. Amino acids: CASSRTGVIYEQYV.

The chain has TRBV11-3 and TRBJ2-1; the D gene is possibly TRBD1 (6 bases). The CDR3 is made up of 14 amino acids. Germline V gene data show CDR1 as SGHNT and CDR2 as YENEEA. Trimming took off 6 bases at V and 1 base at J, with 10 bases between the two ends. The CDR3 bases are TGTGCCAGCAGTCCAGGACAGTCCTACAATGAGCAGTTCTTC. Its protein product is CASSPGQSYNEQFF. Full variable domain (outside the CDR3, taken from reference TRBV11-3 and TRBJ2-1): EAGVVQSPRYKIIEKKQPVAFWCNPISGHNTLYWYLQNLGQGPELLIRYENEEAVDDSQLPKDRFSAERLKGVDSTLKIQPAELGDSAVYLCASSPGQSYNEQFFGPGTRLTVL.

This clonotype has more than one count but fewer than ten. Likely a read error: the CDR3 ends without its conserved phenylalanine or tryptophan. The rearrangement joins TRBV20-1 to TRBJ2-2; 10 nucleotides align to TRBD1. The CDR3 runs 14 residues. In germline, CDR1 is DFQATT, CDR2 SNEGSKA (reference sequence). V was pared by 5 bases and J by 6 bases, with 6 bases of the junction left unmatched. CDR3 protein: CSAADRGRSGELFS. The CDR3 DNA follows: TGCAGTGCTGCAGACAGGGGGCGGTCCGGGGAGCTGTTTTCT.

This clonotype has only a few counts. The J gene is TRBJ1-1, the V gene TRBV9, with D unresolved. The V gene's germline CDR1 is SGDLS and CDR2 YYNGEE. The CDR3 has 13 residues. Trimming took off 0 bases at V and 4 bases at J, with 7 bases between the two ends. CDR3 sequence: CASSVALGTEAFF. CDR3 DNA sequence: TGTGCCAGCAGCGTAGCGTTAGGCACTGAAGCTTTCTTT.

This clonotype appeared a few times. The rearrangement links TRBV6-5 to TRBJ1-2; D not resolved. The CDR3 totals 15 residues. Germline lookup yields CDR1 MNHEY and CDR2 SVGAGI. The V gene lost 0 bases and the J gene lost 2 bases, with 10 bases spanning the gap. In DNA, the CDR3 is TGTGCCAGCAGTTACTCTAGGGTCGGGAACTATGGCTACACCTTC. Protein: CASSYSRVGNYGYTF.